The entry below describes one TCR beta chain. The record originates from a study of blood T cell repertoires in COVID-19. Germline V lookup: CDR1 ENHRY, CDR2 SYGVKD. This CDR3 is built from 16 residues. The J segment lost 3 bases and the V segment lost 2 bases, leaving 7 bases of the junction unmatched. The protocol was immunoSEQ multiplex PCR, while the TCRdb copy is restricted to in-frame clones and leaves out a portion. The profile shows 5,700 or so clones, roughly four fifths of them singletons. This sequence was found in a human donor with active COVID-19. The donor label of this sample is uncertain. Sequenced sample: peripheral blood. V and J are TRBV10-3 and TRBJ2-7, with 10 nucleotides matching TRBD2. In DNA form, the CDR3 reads TGTGCCATCAGTGAGGGATCGGCTAGCGGGGGCTACGAGCAGTACTTC. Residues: CAISEGSASGGYEQYF.